The sample holds one count of the clone carrying this T cell receptor beta chain. The antigen is undetermined. The sample originates from a study of T cell responses to AZD1222 COVID-19 vaccine. Profiling relied on immunoSEQ multiplex PCR, and the TCRdb table lists in-frame clones only, not all of them. The sample holds about 140,000 clones, 80% to 95% seen once. Notes on the study in general: After two AZD1222 doses, spike-specific TCR breadth and depth rose versus day 0. Seropositive at baseline were only a handful of AZD1222 recipients. Epitopes outside B.1.351 and B.1.1.7 mutated regions reportedly drew nearly half of spike TCRs.

This CDR3 region has 14 residues. Trimming removed 2 bases at V and 4 bases at J, with 11 bases between. Germline assignment: CDR1 MNHEY and CDR2 SVGAGI. The sequence was collected from an adult who received the AZD1222 COVID-19 vaccine. The source material was peripheral blood, sampled 28 days after the second AZD1222 dose. This chain uses TRBV6-5 with TRBJ1-2, with D perhaps matching TRBD1 (5 bases). CDR3 sequence: CASSYGRGGYGYTF. Written as DNA, the CDR3 is TGTGCCAGCAGTTACGGAAGGGGAGGCTATGGCTACACCTTC.